The 25 T cell receptor beta chains below come from one sample, sequenced in a study of T cell repertoires in cytomegalovirus infection. TCRdb called the reads again in MiXCR, with one record for every CDR3 protein. The sample yields some 400,000 distinct CDR3 sequences, less than 20% seen once. Sequencing was performed on PBMCs. These receptors came from a human donor in good health (CMV status not recorded). Some clones in this sample may be carry-over from other donors' samples.

The chain carries TRBV7-9 and TRBJ1-6; no reliable D call. The CDR3 covers 14 residues. Germline loops: CDR1 SEHNR, CDR2 FQNEAQ (reference sequence). The V end lost 2 bases, the J end lost 9 bases, and 11 bases lay between the germline ends. The CDR3 DNA reads as TGTGCCAGCAGCTTAATGGGGTTTTTTTCACCCCTCCACTTT. Translating it yields CASSLMGFFSPLHF.

The gene calls are TRBV19 and TRBJ2-5, with a possible D match to TRBD2 (6 bases). V was cut by 2 bases and J by 5 bases, with 18 bases left in between. This CDR3 contains 16 residues. Germline V gene data show CDR1 as LNHDA and CDR2 as SQIVND (reference sequence). CDR3 residues: CASSIRAISGEETQYF. As DNA, the CDR3 is TGTGCCAGTAGTATACGGGCAATTTCGGGGGAGGAGACCCAGTACTTC.

This clonotype was found once. The rearrangement joins TRBV5-6 to TRBJ2-1; TRBD2 might be the D (6 bases). The CDR3 extends over 16 amino acids. With 0 bases removed from V and 8 bases from J, the gap between germline ends came to 18 bases. Germline V lookup: CDR1 SGHDT, CDR2 YYEEEE. The CDR3 bases are TGTGCCAGCAGCTTGGCCCCCCCGGGGGTGGGGGATGAGCAGTTCTTC. Protein sequence: CASSLAPPGVGDEQFF.

This clonotype was seen ten or more times. The CDR3 loop is CASSFESSNSPLHF. CDR3 bases: TGTGCCAGCAGCTTCGAGTCCAGTAATTCACCCCTCCACTTT. This chain links TRBV7-9 with TRBJ1-6; D call uncertain. CDR1 is SEHNR and CDR2 is FQNEAQ in the germline V gene (reference sequence). Trimming removed 3 bases from V and 6 bases from J, with 9 bases in between. The CDR3 length is 14 residues.

The V and J genes are TRBV12-3 or TRBV12-4 and TRBJ1-5, with D uncertain. The CDR3 consists of 12 residues. V was clipped by 5 bases and J by 4 bases, with 6 bases between them. CDR3 region: CASSLTNQPQHF. CDR3 sequence (DNA): TGTGCCAGCAGTCTTACAAATCAGCCCCAGCATTTT.

About this clonotype: Possible read error: a much larger clone is one base away. The V call is TRBV7-2, the J call TRBJ2-7, with 10 bases aligning to TRBD1. This CDR3 has 15 residues. Germline assignment: CDR1 SGHTA and CDR2 FQGNSA. The CDR3 bases are TGTGCCAGCAGCCGACAGGGGGCGAGCTCCTACGAGCTGTACTTC. Translated: CASSRQGASSYELYF.

This clonotype was recorded many times. J is TRBJ2-7 and V is TRBV7-2; no definite D call. V was trimmed by 4 bases and J by 4 bases, leaving 11 bases between them. Germline assignment: CDR1 SGHTA and CDR2 FQGNSA. The CDR3 runs to 13 residues. The CDR3 sequence: CASSSSPKYEQYF. The CDR3 bases are TGTGCCAGCAGCTCCTCCCCAAAGTACGAGCAGTACTTC. Based on the CDR3 plus reference TRBV7-2 and TRBJ2-7, the full variable domain is GAGVSQSPSNKVTEKGKDVELRCDPISGHTALYWYRQSLGQGLEFLIYFQGNSAPDKSGLPSDRFSAERTGGSVSTLTIQRTQQEDSAVYLCASSSSPKYEQYFGPGTRLTVT.

The sample holds many counts of this clonotype. V and J are TRBV7-9 and TRBJ1-1; maybe TRBD1 (6 bases). Trimming removed 5 bases from V and 5 bases from J, with 12 bases in between. This CDR3 has 13 residues. Germline V gene sequence: CDR1 SEHNR, CDR2 FQNEAQ (reference sequence). CDR3 DNA: TGTGCCAGCAGCGGAAAAGGGGGGACTGAAGCTTTCTTT. Its translation: CASSGKGGTEAFF.

This clonotype was seen a few times. The CDR3 sequence: CASTPDSRRTIYF. In nucleotides, the CDR3 is TGTGCCAGCACCCCCGACAGTAGGCGTACAATTTACTTC. The chain employs TRBV2 and TRBJ2-4; a weak D match, TRBD1 (5 bases). CDR1 and CDR2 (germline): SNHLY, FYNNEI. Deletions cut 7 bases from V and 16 bases from J, with 23 bases between. The CDR3 loop spans 13 amino acids.

This clonotype appeared a few times. The gene calls are TRBV6-2 or TRBV6-3 and TRBJ2-7; D is uncertain. Germline V gene lookup returns CDR1 MNHEY and CDR2 SVGEGT. This CDR3 has 14 residues. The V gene lost 2 bases and the J gene lost 5 bases, with 13 bases spanning the gap. The CDR3 loop reads CASSYGPLRHEQYF. The CDR3 nucleotides are TGTGCCAGCAGTTACGGCCCCCTTCGGCACGAGCAGTACTTC.

V and J are TRBV2 and TRBJ2-7; either TRBD1 or TRBD2 may supply D (6 bases each). Germline CDR1 and CDR2: SNHLY and FYNNEI. The CDR3 consists of 15 residues. V lost 1 base and J lost 4, with 14 bases in between. The CDR3 here is CASSEVSRGGYEQYF. As DNA, the CDR3 is TGTGCCAGCAGTGAAGTTTCTAGAGGGGGGTACGAGCAGTACTTC. The whole variable domain, filled in from reference TRBV2 and TRBJ2-7, reads EPEVTQTPSHQVTQMGQEVILRCVPISNHLYFYWYRQILGQKVEFLVSFYNNEISEKSEIFDDQFSVERPDGSNFTLKIRSTKLEDSAMYFCASSEVSRGGYEQYFGPGTRLTVT.

This clonotype was found many times. This rearrangement joins TRBV7-6 to TRBJ2-3; the match to TRBD2 covers 14 bases. Germline assignment: CDR1 SGHVS and CDR2 FNYEAQ. J gave up 9 bases and V 4 bases, and 6 bases lay outside the gene matches. This CDR3 has 15 residues. CDR3 protein: CASSWGLAGAGTQYF. CDR3 bases: TGTGCCAGCAGCTGGGGACTAGCGGGGGCGGGGACGCAGTATTTT.

This clonotype showed up many times. The rearrangement joins TRBV7-2 to TRBJ2-2; the D call may be TRBD1 or TRBD2 (5 bases each). This CDR3 spans 16 amino acids. The V end was cut by 5 bases, the J end by 7 bases, with 20 bases between. Per the germline V gene, CDR1 is SGHTA and CDR2 is FQGNSA. CDR3: CASSPFGGWSGGELFF. CDR3 bases: TGTGCCAGCAGCCCTTTTGGGGGTTGGAGTGGCGGGGAGCTGTTTTTT.

V usage is TRBV4-1 and J usage is TRBJ2-1; 11 bases map to TRBD2. V shed 0 bases, J shed 3 bases, and the junction held 4 bases outside the gene matches. Germline values: CDR1 MGHRA, CDR2 YSYEKL. The CDR3 has 17 amino acids. The CDR3 DNA follows: TGCGCCAGCAGCCAAGACCCGACTAGCGGGATCTACAATGAGCAGTTCTTC. It encodes CASSQDPTSGIYNEQFF.

The V and J genes are TRBV18 and TRBJ2-3, with D unresolved. From germline, CDR1 is KGHSH and CDR2 LQKENI. The CDR3 spans 14 residues. The V end was cut by 9 bases, the J end by 6 bases, with 19 bases between. For the CDR3, the DNA is TGTGCCAGTTCCAAGGTGACCCCCCCGGATACGCAGTATTTT. It specifies CASSKVTPPDTQYF.

V gene TRBV28 combines with J gene TRBJ2-1; D is possibly TRBD2 (7 bases). V lost 6 bases, J lost 5 bases, and 17 bases lay in between. Looked up from germline, CDR1 is MDHEN and CDR2 is SYDVKM. The CDR3 is made up of 15 amino acids. The DNA of the CDR3 is TGTGCCAGCAGCCCTCCCTGGCGGGGGCACAATGAGCAGTTCTTC. Translated: CASSPPWRGHNEQFF.

This clonotype was counted only a few times. This chain joins TRBV7-8 and TRBJ2-2; tentatively, D is TRBD1 or TRBD2 (6 bases each). CDR3 size: 14 residues. V was pared by 5 bases and J by 5 bases, with 12 bases between. The germline V gene has CDR1 SGHVS and CDR2 FQNEAQ. CDR3 residues: CASSIQGGTGELFF. The CDR3 coding sequence is TGTGCCAGCAGCATACAGGGAGGAACCGGGGAGCTGTTTTTT.

V is TRBV12-3 or TRBV12-4 and J is TRBJ2-1, with TRBD2 matching 8 bases. The junction had 2 bases not matched to a gene; V was cut back by 5 bases and J by 5 bases. The CDR3 has 13 residues. CDR3 coding DNA: TGTGCCAGCAGTATTAGCGGGGACAATGAGCAGTTCTTC. This translates into CASSISGDNEQFF.

In its sample, this clonotype was seen many times. The CDR3 DNA is TGTGCCAGCAGCTTACCCGCAGTGAACACTGAAGCTTTCTTT. It is translated as CASSLPAVNTEAFF. The chain recombines TRBV7-2 with TRBJ1-1, with D unresolved. The germline CDR1 and CDR2 sequences are SGHTA and FQGNSA. The V gene lost 2 bases and the J gene lost 0 bases, with 7 bases spanning the gap. This CDR3 spans 14 amino acids.

This chain links TRBV27 with TRBJ2-3, with D unresolved. V gave up 1 base and J gave up 4 bases, with 9 bases separating them. This CDR3 has 14 residues. Germline loops: CDR1 MNHEY, CDR2 SMNVEV (reference sequence). CDR3 DNA: TGTGCCAGCAGTTTATGGACGGTAGCAGATACGCAGTATTTT. Translation: CASSLWTVADTQYF.

Turning to this clonotype: Possible read error: a much larger clone is one base away. CDR3 protein: CASSLRSRNTMYF. In DNA, the CDR3 is TGTGCCAGCAGCTTACGTAGTAGAAACACCATGTATTTT. The J gene is TRBJ1-3, the V gene TRBV7-2; D gene uncertain. CDR3 length equals 13 residues. CDR1 is SGHTA and CDR2 is FQGNSA in the germline V gene.

The DNA of the CDR3 is TGTGCCAGCAGTACAATCCCATACAATGAGCAGTTCTTC. As protein: CASSTIPYNEQFF. The gene calls are TRBV6-5 and TRBJ2-1, with D unclear. This CDR3 comprises 13 residues. Trimming took off 5 bases at V and 4 bases at J, with 9 bases between the two ends. CDR1 and CDR2 (germline): MNHEY, SVGAGI.

Only a few counts were recorded for this clonotype. The rearrangement uses TRBV19 and TRBJ2-2, with 11 positions matching TRBD2. Germline CDR1 is LNHDA and CDR2 is SQIVND (reference sequence). Germline trimming cut 3 bases from V and 7 bases from J; bases unmatched to any gene: 10. This CDR3 has 17 residues. CDR3 in amino acids: CASSIRTSGSQNGELFF. CDR3 sequence (DNA): TGTGCCAGTAGTATTCGAACTAGCGGGAGTCAGAACGGGGAGCTGTTTTTT.

The chain uses TRBV4-3 and TRBJ1-5; 7 bases map to TRBD1. This CDR3 comprises 15 residues. Losses at the gene ends were 2 bases for V and 1 base for J; bases not matched to a gene: 2. Germline V CDR1 and CDR2: LGHNA, YSLEER. The CDR3 sequence is CASSQRTGSNQPQHF. The CDR3 DNA reads TGCGCCAGCAGCCAACGGACAGGAAGCAATCAGCCCCAGCATTTT.

This clonotype was recorded at least ten times. This chain connects TRBV10-3 to TRBJ2-2, with 10 bases matching TRBD2. The CDR3 is made up of 14 amino acids. With V trimmed by 10 bases and J by 6 bases, 8 bases remained unmatched. Germline V gene sequence: CDR1 ENHRY, CDR2 SYGVKD. The DNA of the CDR3 is TGTGCCACGCAGCGGGGGGGCCAGGCCGGGGAGCTGTTTTTT. Amino acid sequence: CATQRGGQAGELFF.